This entry lists 2 T cell receptor beta chains sequenced from one sample in a study of T cell clones after liver transplantation. Sequencing was performed with immunoSEQ multiplex PCR; in TCRdb, only in-frame clones are kept and a portion is missing. The repertoire has 45,000 to 55,000 clones, around 84% of them found once; the top ten carry around 8.5%. Material: CD4+ T cells from blood, obtained before liver transplant. The receptors originated from a human donor who received a liver transplant.

The chain carries TRBV5-1 and TRBJ1-5, with TRBD1 matching over 9 bases. This CDR3 is 15 amino acids long. Germline loops: CDR1 SGHRS, CDR2 YFSETQ. V shed 4 bases and J 2 bases; nucleotides not matched to a gene: 4. CDR3 loop: CASSPQGAGNQPQHF. CDR3 nucleotide sequence: TGCGCCAGCAGCCCACAGGGGGCGGGCAATCAGCCCCAGCATTTT.

J is TRBJ2-7 and V is TRBV7-9; a weak D match, TRBD2 (5 bases). Trimming shortened V by 4 bases and J by 2 bases, and 12 bases separated the two germline ends. This CDR3 has 14 residues. Germline V gene lookup returns CDR1 SEHNR and CDR2 FQNEAQ (reference sequence). CDR3 sequence: CASSWTEGTYEQYF. The DNA of the CDR3 is TGTGCCAGCAGCTGGACTGAGGGAACCTACGAGCAGTACTTC. Combining the CDR3 with reference TRBV7-9 and TRBJ2-7 gives the whole variable domain DTGVSQNPRHKITKRGQNVTFRCDPISEHNRLYWYRQTLGQGPEFLTYFQNEAQLEKSRLLSDRFSAERPKGSFSTLEIQRTEQGDSAMYLCASSWTEGTYEQYFGPGTRLTVT.